This T cell receptor beta chain was documented in a study of cytomegalovirus exposure and HLA in healthy donors. PCR amplification relied on 60 Vbeta primers (plus 13 Jbeta primers). TCRdb's copy holds only in-frame clones and misses some; the assay was immunoSEQ multiplex PCR. Of some 250,000 clones in the sample, 70% to 90% were seen once. This CDR3 comprises 16 residues. The ends were cut back, 0 bases at V and 6 bases at J, with 18 bases in the middle. Germline-derived CDR1 and CDR2 are SGHRS and YFSETQ. Note on this clone: The antigen is undetermined.

Study-wide results and caveats: Earlier findings revealed that most TCR beta V segments proved productive either about 90% or about 30% of the time. Sequencing depth roughly uniform across donors was assumed in presence/absence analyses. Indistinguishable V segments such as TRBV6-2 and TRBV6-3 were excluded.

The gene calls are TRBV5-1 and TRBJ1-2; possible D gene TRBD1, 6 bases. The sequencing input was PBMCs. This receptor was taken from a woman in her sixties or seventies in good health and CMV-seropositive. CDR3 nucleotide sequence: TGCGCCAGCAGCTTGGGGGCAGGGGCCCACCCTGATGGCTACACCTTC. Translating it yields CASSLGAGAHPDGYTF.